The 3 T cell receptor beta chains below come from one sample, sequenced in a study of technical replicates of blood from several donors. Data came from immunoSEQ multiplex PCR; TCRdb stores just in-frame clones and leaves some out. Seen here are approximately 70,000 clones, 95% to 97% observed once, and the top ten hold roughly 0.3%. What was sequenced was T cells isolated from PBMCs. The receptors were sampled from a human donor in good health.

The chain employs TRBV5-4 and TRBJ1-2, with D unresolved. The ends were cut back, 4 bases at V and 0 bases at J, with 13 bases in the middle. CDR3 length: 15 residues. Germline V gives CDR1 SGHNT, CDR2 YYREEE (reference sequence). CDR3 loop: CASSLPFSPNYGYTF. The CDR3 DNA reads TGTGCCAGCAGCCTTCCGTTCTCTCCTAACTATGGCTACACCTTC.

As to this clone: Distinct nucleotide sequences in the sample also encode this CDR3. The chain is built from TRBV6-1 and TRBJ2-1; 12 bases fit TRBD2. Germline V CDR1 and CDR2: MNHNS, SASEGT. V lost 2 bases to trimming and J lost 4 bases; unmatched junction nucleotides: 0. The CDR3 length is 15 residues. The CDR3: CASSELAGGYNEQFF. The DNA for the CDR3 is TGTGCCAGCAGTGAACTAGCGGGAGGGTACAATGAGCAGTTCTTC.

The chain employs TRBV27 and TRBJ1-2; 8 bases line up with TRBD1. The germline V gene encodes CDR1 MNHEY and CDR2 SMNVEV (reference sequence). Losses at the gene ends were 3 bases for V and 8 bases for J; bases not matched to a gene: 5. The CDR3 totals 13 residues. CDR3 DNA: TGTGCCAGCAGTTTCGACAGGGGTCGCGGCTACACCTTC. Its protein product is CASSFDRGRGYTF.